A selection of T cell receptor beta chains follows, all from one sample in a study of cytomegalovirus exposure and HLA in healthy donors. Profiling relied on immunoSEQ multiplex PCR, and the TCRdb table lists in-frame clones only, not all of them. The sample gives around 96,000 clones, 75% to 85% of which show up once; 2% to 2.5% is in the top ten. Sequencing used PBMCs. Receptors originate from a man younger than 30 in good health and CMV-seronegative. Both conserved end residues are part of each CDR3. The D gene is left open where the match is weak. Size is stated for part of the rows, as once, few or many counts, or as a class when the clone is expanded.

j_call | clone_size | d_call | v_call | cdr3_aa | cdr3_nt
TRBJ1-1 | . | . | TRBV9 | CASSVDPVTNEAFF | TGTGCCAGCAGCGTAGACCCGGTGACAAATGAAGCTTTCTTT
TRBJ1-4 | . | TRBD1 | TRBV28 | CASRRSQGAPGEKLFF | TGTGCCAGCAGGCGTTCACAGGGGGCACCAGGGGAAAAACTGTTTTTT
TRBJ2-7 | . | TRBD2 | TRBV5-1 | CASSTGTIGSYEQYF | TGCGCCAGCAGCACCGGGACTATTGGCTCCTACGAGCAGTACTTC
TRBJ1-1 | . | . | TRBV4-2 | CASSPGASPNTEAFF | TGTGCCAGCAGCCCCGGAGCGAGCCCCAACACTGAAGCTTTCTTT
TRBJ2-2 | . | . | TRBV7-9 | CASSLAGGPPGELFF | TGTGCCAGCAGCTTAGCGGGGGGGCCTCCCGGGGAGCTGTTTTTT
TRBJ1-1 | . | . | TRBV18 | CASSPGRDTEAFF | TGTGCCAGCTCACCAGGGCGGGACACTGAAGCTTTCTTT
TRBJ2-1 | few | TRBD1 | TRBV27 | CASSPRQGLPSSYNEQFF | TGTGCCAGCAGTCCTAGACAGGGGCTTCCCTCTTCCTACAATGAGCAGTTCTTC
TRBJ1-6 | . | . | TRBV11-3 | CASSLGGNSYNSPLHF | TGTGCCAGCAGCTTAGGGGGCAACTCCTATAATTCACCCCTCCACTTT
TRBJ1-5 | . | TRBD1 | TRBV18 | CASSSEQGANQPQHF | TGTGCCAGCTCATCAGAACAGGGGGCGAATCAGCCCCAGCATTTT
TRBJ2-7 | . | TRBD2 | TRBV2 | CASSFRTSGDYEQYF | TGTGCCAGCAGTTTCCGGACTAGCGGAGACTACGAGCAGTACTTC
TRBJ2-5 | . | TRBD2 | TRBV5-4 | CASTRRLAGGAGPLETQYF | TGTGCCAGCACCCGGCGGCTAGCGGGGGGGGCTGGGCCCCTAGAGACCCAGTACTTC
TRBJ2-7 | . | TRBD2 | TRBV7-2 | CASSLLGLADTYEQYF | TGTGCCAGCAGCTTACTGGGACTAGCGGATACCTACGAGCAGTACTTC
TRBJ2-5 | . | . | TRBV7-9 | CASTPGRETQYF | TGTGCCAGCACCCCCGGTCGGGAGACCCAGTACTTC
TRBJ2-1 | . | . | TRBV2 | CASSTDRGGEQFF | TGTGCCAGCAGTACTGACAGAGGGGGTGAGCAGTTCTTC
TRBJ1-2 | few | TRBD1 | TRBV30 | CAWNRDRVLYGYTF | TGTGCCTGGAACCGGGACAGGGTCTTGTATGGCTACACCTTC
TRBJ2-1 | . | . | TRBV4-1 | CASSQYFPLPSYNEQFF | TGCGCCAGCAGCCAATACTTCCCTCTTCCCTCCTACAATGAGCAGTTCTTC
TRBJ2-3 | . | TRBD2 | TRBV9 | CASGTSGGGADTQYF | TGTGCCAGCGGGACTAGCGGGGGGGGCGCTGATACGCAGTATTTT
TRBJ1-5 | . | . | TRBV18 | CASSPLSISQGSPQHF | TGTGCCAGCTCACCACTATCTATCTCTCAGGGGTCGCCCCAGCATTTT
TRBJ2-2 | few | TRBD2 | TRBV6-1 | CASSERGVGRGELFF | TGTGCCAGCAGTGAACGCGGGGTCGGGAGGGGGGAGCTGTTTTTT
TRBJ2-7 | . | TRBD2 | TRBV6-5 | CASSYSGLASYEQYF | TGTGCCAGCAGTTACTCGGGACTAGCCTCCTACGAGCAGTACTTC
TRBJ2-1 | few | . | TRBV5-6 | CASSSTLGASYNEQFF | TGTGCCAGCAGCTCCACACTAGGAGCCTCCTACAATGAGCAGTTCTTC
TRBJ1-2 | . | TRBD1 | TRBV2 | CASSGGTVTNYGYTF | TGTGCCAGCAGCGGTGGGACAGTGACTAACTATGGCTACACCTTC
TRBJ2-3 | . | TRBD2 | TRBV7-2 | CASSLRLAGEGDTQYF | TGTGCCAGCAGCTTAAGACTAGCGGGGGAGGGAGATACGCAGTATTTT
TRBJ1-1 | . | . | TRBV6-5 | CASSYSLQGRGTEAFF | TGTGCCAGCAGTTACTCCCTACAGGGAAGAGGGACTGAAGCTTTCTTT
TRBJ2-7 | . | . | TRBV25-1 | CASSRVSYEQYF | TGTGCCAGCAGTCGGGTGTCCTACGAGCAGTACTTC
TRBJ1-2 | . | TRBD1 | TRBV6-1 | CASSAPPRTGLYGYTF | TGTGCCAGCAGTGCTCCCCCCAGGACAGGGTTGTATGGCTACACCTTC
TRBJ1-4 | . | . | TRBV2 | CASRTQGLNEKLFF | TGTGCCAGCAGGACTCAGGGACTTAATGAAAAACTGTTTTTT
TRBJ2-5 | . | . | TRBV2 | CASGTGILAETQYF | TGTGCCAGCGGCACGGGTATTCTTGCAGAGACCCAGTACTTC